Here is one T cell receptor beta chain with its context. What it recognizes is unknown. V was clipped by 3 bases and J by 7 bases; unmatched bases: 11. CDR1 is SGHTA and CDR2 is FQGNSA in the germline V gene. The CDR3 totals 16 residues. These data come from a study of T cell responses to AZD1222 COVID-19 vaccine. Study results and caveats: CD4 TCRs linked to vaccination spanned spike, dominating at 160-218 and 743-854.

Sequencing was performed with immunoSEQ multiplex PCR; in TCRdb, only in-frame clones are kept and a portion is missing. The repertoire holds just under 95,000 clones, with 70% to 90% as singletons. The sequence came from an adult in good health. The sequenced sample was peripheral blood, obtained on day 0 of AZD1222 vaccination. The chain couples TRBV7-2 to TRBJ2-7, with 11 bases identical to TRBD2. The DNA for the CDR3 is TGTGCCAGCAGCTTTAATAGCGGGGGGGCGTCGGGTGAGCAGTACTTC. Amino acid sequence: CASSFNSGGASGEQYF.